The clone carrying this T cell receptor (beta chain) has more than one count but fewer than ten. This entry belongs to a study of blood T cell repertoires in COVID-19. The CDR3 totals 13 residues. Germline V CDR1 and CDR2: LGHDT, YNNKEL (reference sequence). Trimming cost V 4 bases and J 11 bases, with 15 bases left between them. As handled by the study authors: Amplification of reference gene primers was used by the study to estimate nucleated cell counts. Assay used: immunoSEQ multiplex PCR; TCRdb lists only in-frame clones, some missing. The V and J calls and clone size come from that table; D and trimming were worked out from the DNA. The table records around 240,000 clones, around 83% of them present only once.

The J gene is TRBJ1-3, the V gene TRBV3-1 (or the pseudogene TRBV3-2); perhaps TRBD1 as D (6 bases). The origin of this receptor is a man aged 40-49 years with acute or convalescent COVID-19. Sequencing was done on a sample of peripheral blood. CDR3 loop: CASSPYVGAAIYF. DNA of the CDR3: TGTGCCAGCAGCCCCTACGTGGGGGCCGCCATATATTTT.